This passage covers 16 T cell receptor beta chains from one sample sequenced in a study of T cells in Graves' hyperthyroidism and ophthalmopathy. Amplification of TCR beta CDR3 regions used RNA as the template. TCR CDR3 regions were first amplified by RT-PCR with HTBI primers. TCRdb independently ran MiXCR on the multiplex PCR reads; one entry per CDR3 protein. Among 450,000 to 500,000 distinct CDR3 sequences, under 25% were seen once, and the ten largest hold around 47%. The material sequenced was blood. These receptors were obtained from a woman in her 70s with Graves' ophthalmopathy.

This clonotype was seen a handful of times. The CDR3 DNA reads as TGTGCCAGCAGTTTGTCAAGCGTATCCTACAATGAGCAGTTCTTC. Translating gives CASSLSSVSYNEQFF. This chain uses TRBV28 with TRBJ2-1; D not resolved. Germline CDR1 reads MDHEN; CDR2 reads SYDVKM. This CDR3 contains 15 residues. V was pared by 3 bases and J by 1 base, with 10 bases between. Combining the CDR3 with reference TRBV28 and TRBJ2-1 gives the whole variable domain DVKVTQSSRYLVKRTGEKVFLECVQDMDHENMFWYRQDPGLGLRLIYFSYDVKMKEKGDIPEGYSVSREKKERFSLILESASTNQTSMYLCASSLSSVSYNEQFFGPGTRLTVL.

This clonotype has a count of ten or more. The chain has TRBV2 and TRBJ1-1; D call uncertain. Germline CDR1 and CDR2: SNHLY and FYNNEI. The V end lost 2 bases, the J end lost 5 bases, and 3 bases lay between the germline ends. CDR3 length: 11 amino acids. CDR3 nucleotides: TGTGCCAGCAGTGAATATACTGAAGCTTTCTTT. Amino acids: CASSEYTEAFF. Filled out from reference TRBV2 and TRBJ1-1, the complete variable domain reads EPEVTQTPSHQVTQMGQEVILRCVPISNHLYFYWYRQILGQKVEFLVSFYNNEISEKSEIFDDQFSVERPDGSNFTLKIRSTKLEDSAMYFCASSEYTEAFFGQGTRLTVV.

The V and J genes are TRBV7-2 and TRBJ1-3; maybe TRBD1 (6 bases). Germline CDR1 is SGHTA and CDR2 is FQGNSA. The CDR3 consists of 13 residues. V was shortened by 2 bases and J by 8 bases, with 10 bases between the two germline ends. CDR3 nucleotide sequence: TGTGCCAGCAGCTTACACCGGACAGACACCATATATTTT. This translates into CASSLHRTDTIYF.

A few counts support this clonotype. The gene calls are TRBV5-1 and TRBJ2-1; TRBD2 is a possible D gene (5 bases). This CDR3 region has 15 residues. Germline V gives CDR1 SGHRS, CDR2 YFSETQ. V was pared by 0 bases and J by 6 bases, with 13 bases between. This CDR3 is CASSLEGGRSNEQFF. CDR3 nucleotide sequence: TGCGCCAGCAGCTTGGAAGGAGGCCGTTCCAATGAGCAGTTCTTC.

Only a few counts were recorded for this clonotype. The chain employs TRBV6-1 and TRBJ1-1; possible D gene TRBD1, 5 bases. CDR1 and CDR2 (germline): MNHNS, SASEGT. This CDR3 spans 14 amino acids. V was pared by 5 bases and J by 3 bases, with 13 bases between. CDR3 coding DNA: TGTGCCAGCAGTTACGCGGGGGACGACACTGAAGCTTTCTTT. It encodes CASSYAGDDTEAFF.

The chain joins TRBV18 to TRBJ1-1; D ambiguous. Trimming took off 2 bases at V and 4 bases at J, with 8 bases between the two ends. CDR3 length equals 13 residues. Germline V CDR1 and CDR2: KGHSH, LQKENI. CDR3 bases: TGTGCCAGCTCACCAGTCAGATCCACTGAAGCTTTCTTT. Its protein product is CASSPVRSTEAFF.

This clonotype was picked up many times. The chain employs TRBV12-3 or TRBV12-4 and TRBJ1-1, with D possibly TRBD1 on 5 matching bases. The V and J ends lost 2 bases and 4 bases respectively, with 14 bases between them. CDR3 length equals 15 residues. This CDR3 reads CASSLSRLGVTEAFF. CDR3 coding DNA: TGTGCCAGCAGTTTATCTCGCTTAGGGGTCACTGAAGCTTTCTTT.

The gene calls are TRBV30 and TRBJ2-7; D is possibly TRBD2 (5 bases). The germline gives CDR1 GTSNPN, CDR2 SVGIG (reference sequence). V lost 1 base to trimming and J lost 6 bases, with 10 bases between them. The CDR3 covers 12 residues. The chain's CDR3 is CAWSAEGAEQYF. The CDR3 DNA follows: TGTGCCTGGAGTGCAGAGGGAGCCGAGCAGTACTTC.

The gene calls are TRBV5-1 and TRBJ2-7; 10 bases are shared with TRBD1. The V gene's germline CDR1 is SGHRS and CDR2 YFSETQ. The CDR3 is 15 residues long. With V trimmed by 0 bases and J by 4 bases, 4 bases remained unmatched. The CDR3: CASSLGQGAGYEQYF. In DNA, the CDR3 is TGCGCCAGCAGCTTGGGACAGGGGGCCGGGTACGAGCAGTACTTC.

This rearrangement joins TRBV7-8 to TRBJ2-3; 10 nucleotides match TRBD2. Unmatched junction bases numbered 1, after V lost 1 base and J lost 0 bases. Per the germline V gene, CDR1 is SGHVS and CDR2 is FQNEAQ. The CDR3 consists of 16 residues. Here the CDR3 DNA reads TGTGCCAGCAGCTTAGGTAGCGGGAGGAGCACAGATACGCAGTATTTT. Its translation: CASSLGSGRSTDTQYF. Complete variable domain (other parts from reference TRBV7-8 and TRBJ2-3): GAGVSQSPRYKVAKRGQDVALRCDPISGHVSLFWYQQALGQGPEFLTYFQNEAQLDKSGLPSDRFFAERPEGSVSTLKIQRTQQEDSAVYLCASSLGSGRSTDTQYFGPGTRLTVL.

This clonotype has more than one count but fewer than ten. At one of its ends the junction is not consistent with the germline gene, which may arise from a read error. The gene calls are TRBV4-3 and TRBJ2-3; no firm D call. Germline assignment: CDR1 LGHNA and CDR2 YSLEER. The CDR3 spans 14 residues. CDR3 residues: CASSQDVNTDTQYF. The CDR3 nucleotides are TGTGCCAGCAGCCAAGATGTAAATACAGATACGCAGTATTTT.

This clonotype was picked up many times. The J gene is TRBJ2-2, the V gene TRBV2; tentative D call: TRBD1 (5 bases). Germline-derived CDR1 and CDR2 are SNHLY and FYNNEI. The CDR3 sequence is 12 residues long. V dropped 7 bases and J dropped 6 bases, with 9 bases sitting between them. The CDR3 sequence is CASTLGPGELFF. Written as DNA, the CDR3 is TGTGCCAGCACTCTGGGGCCCGGGGAGCTGTTTTTT.

This clonotype has ten or more counts. One junction end does not reproduce the germline sequence, and a read error may be involved. V usage is TRBV7-2 and J usage is TRBJ2-7, with 7 bases fitting TRBD2. Looked up from germline, CDR1 is SGHTA and CDR2 is FQGNSA. There are 14 residues in the CDR3. This CDR3 reads CASSFGSGTYGQYF. DNA of the CDR3: TGTGCCAGCAGCTTCGGGAGCGGGACTTACGGGCAGTACTTC.

The V gene is TRBV5-6, the J gene TRBJ2-2, with 11 bases matching TRBD1. The end of the DNA aligns better with TRBJ1-1, so the J call may be wrong. CDR1 is SGHDT, CDR2 YYEEEE, per germline. This CDR3 is built from 15 residues. This chain's CDR3 is CASSSSGTGGRGAFF. CDR3 DNA: TGTGCCAGCAGCTCGTCCGGGACAGGGGGTAGGGGAGCTTTCTTT.

In its sample, this clonotype was seen many times. The gene calls are TRBV6-2 or TRBV6-3 and TRBJ2-7, with D tentatively TRBD1 (6 bases). The CDR3 is 13 amino acids. V was shortened by 5 bases and J by 4 bases, with 12 bases between the two germline ends. Germline V CDR1 and CDR2: MNHEY, SVGEGT. The CDR3 DNA is TGTGCCAGCAGTACCCAGACAGGTTACGAGCAGTACTTC. Amino acids: CASSTQTGYEQYF.

There are a few counts of this clonotype. This chain joins TRBV19 and TRBJ2-2; 9 bases fit TRBD2. CDR1 is LNHDA and CDR2 is SQIVND in the germline V gene (reference sequence). The CDR3 totals 16 residues. V lost 2 bases, J lost 4 bases, and 5 bases stayed unmatched. CDR3 nucleotides: TGTGCCAGTAGTATAACGGCGGGAGGGCCCACCGGGGAGCTGTTTTTT. Amino acid sequence: CASSITAGGPTGELFF. Combining the CDR3 with reference TRBV19 and TRBJ2-2 gives the whole variable domain DGGITQSPKYLFRKEGQNVTLSCEQNLNHDAMYWYRQDPGQGLRLIYYSQIVNDFQKGDIAEGYSVSREKKESFPLTVTSAQKNPTAFYLCASSITAGGPTGELFFGEGSRLTVL.